This T cell receptor beta chain was identified in a study of CXCR3-negative and CXCR3-positive naive CD8 T cells (dated 2019 in TCRdb). For the wider study: About 150 million TRB reads were obtained in total, roughly 1.5 +/- 0.3 million reads per library. Diversity and physicochemical repertoire analyses covered some eleven donors pooled from two independent experiments. For the TRBV-TRBJ cluster analysis, the naive subsets came from 5 donors, while the memory cells came from 3 donors. General findings and caveats noted by the study authors: CXCR3 expression partially decreased after cryopreservation, so most assays used freshly isolated PBMCs. Because surface CD5, which is linked to self-reactivity in mice, was comparable between the naive subsets, TCR interaction strength was also inferred from TRB CDR3 physicochemical properties. Comparably high repertoire diversity was found in both naive subsets, whereas much lower repertoire diversity was found in memory CD8+ T cells. TRBV-TRBJ usage was similar between naive CXCR3-negative and CXCR3-positive cells from the same donor, while memory cells showed distinct patterns. TRB CDR3s from CXCR3-positive naive cells showed higher hydrophobicity (lower Kidera factor 4), lower energy, and higher strength and volume indices than CXCR3-negative naive cells.

Based on the germline V gene, the CDR1 and CDR2 sequences are MGHRA and YSYEKL. Including the terminal cysteine and phenylalanine, the CDR3 comprises 16 residues. No DNA accompanies this entry. With regard to this clonotype: No antigen is known for it.

Sequencing was performed on a NextSeq 550. The Human TCR Profiling Kit (MiLaboratory) was used to make UMI-labeled 5' RACE TRB cDNA libraries. The full amount of extracted RNA was used for cDNA synthesis, and the full amount of resulting cDNA was used for PCR amplification. Libraries were prepared in parallel with an identical number of PCR cycles. From the authors' description of their analysis: About 48,000 +/- 9,800 unique UMI-labeled TRB cDNA molecules per library were extracted with MIGEC and MiXCR, with at least two reads per UMI required. Each library averaged roughly 40,000 +/- 10,000 functional in-frame TRB CDR3 nucleotide clonotypes without stop codons. After downsampling to 5000 UMI-labeled TRB molecules per sample, diversity metrics such as normalized Shannon-Wiener and Chao1 were calculated in VDJtools. For the central five CDR3 residues, VDJtools calculated physicochemical properties weighted by clonotype size, namely interaction energy, strength, volume and Kidera factor 4. TCRdb reprocessed the raw reads; every CDR3 protein sequence is a single record, and DNA is not supplied. The V and J calls, along with clone size, are taken from TCRdb and not from the paper's own processing. The table for this sample shows about 6,000 distinct CDR3 sequences. Together, the top ten hold approximately 1.8% of the sample.

For every CD8+ T cell subset, 300,000 cells were flow-sorted straight into RLT lysis buffer, and each subset was sorted in triplicate. To keep memory contaminants out, a stringent definition of naive CD8+ T cells was applied: CD45RO-CCR7+CD27+CD95-. Standard density gradient centrifugation was used to isolate peripheral blood mononuclear cells from buffy coats. A FACSAria III was used to flow-sort naive CXCR3-negative and CXCR3-positive CD8+ T cells. An RNeasy Mini Kit was used to extract total RNA from the sorted cells. This TCR came from a human donor in good health. Some clones in this sample may be carry-over from other donors' samples. The chain is assembled from TRBV4-1 and TRBJ1-1; TCRdb's D gene call, TRBD1, goes unchecked for lack of DNA. The sample comprised naive CXCR3- CD8+ T cells from blood. Sample cell subset or site, as interpreted from the label and publication: CD45RO-CCR7+CD27+CD95- naive CD8+ T cells lacking CXCR3 (TNR3-). The CDR3 region: CASSPFGQGGNTEAFF.